Each of the 17 T cell receptor beta chains below was sequenced from the same sample in a study of beta chain features in type 1 diabetes. The study's findings and limits: Shortening of TCRB CDR3s, moderate but significant, appeared in all four CD4+ subsets of Type 1 diabetes patients.

What was sequenced were expressed TCRB transcripts, since all of the isolated RNA had been reverse transcribed. Here immunoSEQ multiplex PCR was the method, and the copy in TCRdb shows in-frame clones only, minus some. The profile shows hundreds of thousands of clones, 13% of them singletons. Their antigens are not known. Sequences were obtained from naive CD4+ T cells from blood. Every receptor here comes from a man younger than 30 with type 1 diabetes.

In this sample, this clone turned up a few times. The chain couples TRBV30 to TRBJ1-2; D perhaps matches TRBD1 (6 bases). Trimming stripped 3 bases from V and 0 bases from J, with 11 bases between. CDR1 and CDR2 from the germline V gene are GTSNPN and SVGIG (reference sequence). The CDR3 runs to 14 residues. Here the CDR3 reads CAWRRQVANYGYTF. The CDR3 DNA reads TGTGCCTGGAGACGACAGGTAGCTAACTATGGCTACACCTTC. Using reference TRBV30 and TRBJ1-2 for the parts outside the CDR3, the full variable domain is SQTIHQWPATLVQPVGSPLSLECTVEGTSNPNLYWYRQAAGRGLQLLFYSVGIGQISSEVPQNLSASRPQDRQFILSSKKLLLSDSGFYLCAWRRQVANYGYTFGSGTRLTVV.

This clone was seen more than once but under ten times. The chain links TRBV6-1 to TRBJ2-3, with a tentative D call TRBD2 (6 bases). From germline, CDR1 is MNHNS and CDR2 SASEGT. V was trimmed by 4 bases and J by 4 bases, leaving 9 bases between them. The CDR3 is 13 residues long. The CDR3 nucleotides are TGTGCCAGCAGTGTGGACTATCCAGATACGCAGTATTTT. Its protein is CASSVDYPDTQYF.

Here the CDR3 DNA reads TGCGCCAGCAGAGGGCCAGATACGCAGTATTTT. It encodes CASRGPDTQYF. The rearrangement links TRBV5-1 to TRBJ2-3; D unclear. With 5 bases removed from V and 4 bases from J, the gap between germline ends came to 5 bases. CDR1 is SGHRS and CDR2 is YFSETQ in the germline V gene. This CDR3 has 11 residues.

This rearrangement joins TRBV19 to TRBJ1-1, with D perhaps matching TRBD1 (5 bases). The CDR3 is 14 amino acids. The V gene's germline CDR1 is LNHDA and CDR2 SQIVND (reference sequence). Between the trimmed V and J ends, which lost 4 bases and 0 bases, there was a span of 9 bases. CDR3 sequence reads: CASSTGRMNTEAFF. CDR3 coding DNA: TGTGCCAGTAGTACGGGACGGATGAACACTGAAGCTTTCTTT.

This clone was detected only a few times. The gene calls are TRBV9 and TRBJ1-6; no definite D call. The V and J ends lost 3 bases and 14 bases respectively, with 21 bases between them. This CDR3 comprises 15 residues. Germline values: CDR1 SGDLS, CDR2 YYNGEE. This CDR3 is CASSGSGTLAETLHF. The CDR3 coding sequence is TGTGCCAGCAGCGGCTCGGGAACCTTGGCTGAAACCCTCCACTTT. Complete variable domain (other parts from reference TRBV9 and TRBJ1-6): DSGVTQTPKHLITATGQRVTLRCSPRSGDLSVYWYQQSLDQGLQFLIQYYNGEERAKGNILERFSAQQFPDLHSELNLSSLELGDSALYFCASSGSGTLAETLHFGNGTRLTVT.

This clone has only a few counts. The V gene is TRBV7-9, the J gene TRBJ1-5, with no clear D. V dropped 1 base and J dropped 5 bases, with 12 bases sitting between them. Germline assignment: CDR1 SEHNR and CDR2 FQNEAQ (reference sequence). The CDR3 sequence is 15 residues long. CDR3 amino acids: CASSLGAGIDQPQHF. The CDR3 DNA follows: TGTGCCAGCAGCTTAGGAGCTGGCATCGATCAGCCCCAGCATTTT. Full variable domain (outside the CDR3, taken from reference TRBV7-9 and TRBJ1-5): DTGVSQNPRHKITKRGQNVTFRCDPISEHNRLYWYRQTLGQGPEFLTYFQNEAQLEKSRLLSDRFSAERPKGSFSTLEIQRTEQGDSAMYLCASSLGAGIDQPQHFGDGTRLSIL.

The table lists this clone with a few counts. V is TRBV29-1 and J is TRBJ1-2; D remains ambiguous. Trimming cost V 5 bases and J 3 bases, with 13 bases left between them. Germline CDR1 reads SQVTM; CDR2 reads ANQGSEA. CDR3 length: 13 amino acids. CDR3 in amino acids: CSVMTGLDYGYTF. CDR3 bases: TGCAGCGTTATGACGGGCTTGGACTATGGCTACACCTTC.

The chain couples TRBV7-9 to TRBJ2-3; D remains ambiguous. The ends were cut back, 4 bases at V and 3 bases at J, with 5 bases in the middle. From germline, CDR1 is SEHNR and CDR2 FQNEAQ (reference sequence). This CDR3 comprises 12 residues. This chain's CDR3 is CASSSHTDTQYF. In nucleotides, the CDR3 is TGTGCCAGCAGCTCGCATACAGATACGCAGTATTTT.

The rearrangement joins TRBV10-3 to TRBJ2-5, with D possibly being TRBD1 (5 bases). With 3 bases removed from V and 4 bases from J, the gap between germline ends came to 6 bases. This CDR3 region has 12 residues. In germline, CDR1 is ENHRY, CDR2 SYGVKD. CDR3 sequence reads: CAISDRVETQYF. CDR3 DNA sequence: TGTGCCATCAGTGACAGGGTAGAGACCCAGTACTTC.

The chain has TRBV9 and TRBJ2-3; tentatively, D is TRBD2 (6 bases). This CDR3 spans 15 amino acids. Between the trimmed V and J ends, which lost 0 bases and 2 bases, there was a span of 10 bases. Per the germline V gene, CDR1 is SGDLS and CDR2 is YYNGEE. The CDR3 DNA follows: TGTGCCAGCAGCGTAGTAGGGACTGTCACAGATACGCAGTATTTT. Amino acids: CASSVVGTVTDTQYF.

A few counts support this clone. The genes are TRBV7-2 and TRBJ2-6, with D tentatively TRBD1 (5 bases). The V gene lost 2 bases and the J gene lost 0 bases, with 11 bases spanning the gap. Germline-derived CDR1 and CDR2 are SGHTA and FQGNSA. CDR3 length equals 17 residues. The CDR3 coding sequence is TGTGCCAGCAGCTTACGGCAGGGCCGCTCTGGGGCCAACGTCCTGACTTTC. Amino acids: CASSLRQGRSGANVLTF. Using reference TRBV7-2 and TRBJ2-6 for the parts outside the CDR3, the full variable domain is GAGVSQSPSNKVTEKGKDVELRCDPISGHTALYWYRQSLGQGLEFLIYFQGNSAPDKSGLPSDRFSAERTGGSVSTLTIQRTQQEDSAVYLCASSLRQGRSGANVLTFGAGSRLTVL.

This clone was found a few times. CDR3 in DNA: TGTGCCAGCAGCTCTGGAGGGGGGCGCGCGTCCACTGAAGCTTTCTTT. Its protein is CASSSGGGRASTEAFF. The chain employs TRBV7-9 and TRBJ1-1, with D perhaps matching TRBD1 (6 bases). Germline CDR1 SEHNR, CDR2 FQNEAQ (reference sequence). The CDR3 covers 16 residues. V shed 4 bases and J shed 4 bases, with 19 bases lying between them. The full variable domain, with the rest looked up from reference TRBV7-9 and TRBJ1-1, is DTGVSQNPRHKITKRGQNVTFRCDPISEHNRLYWYRQTLGQGPEFLTYFQNEAQLEKSRLLSDRFSAERPKGSFSTLEIQRTEQGDSAMYLCASSSGGGRASTEAFFGQGTRLTVV.

This clone has more than one count but fewer than ten. The chain uses TRBV10-3 and TRBJ2-3; tentatively, D is TRBD2 (6 bases). In germline, CDR1 is ENHRY, CDR2 SYGVKD. The CDR3 has 14 residues. Trimming removed 4 bases at V and 3 bases at J, with 11 bases between. The CDR3 is CAISGLVITDTQYF. DNA of the CDR3: TGTGCCATCAGTGGACTAGTGATAACAGATACGCAGTATTTT.

This clone was observed a few times. The chain employs TRBV7-9 and TRBJ2-3; D might be TRBD1 (6 bases). The CDR3 totals 13 residues. Germline assignment: CDR1 SEHNR and CDR2 FQNEAQ (reference sequence). The V end lost 2 bases, the J end lost 9 bases, and 12 bases lay between the germline ends. Here the CDR3 DNA reads TGTGCCAGCAGCTTACTAGAGGGGGTCACGCAGTATTTT. Its protein is CASSLLEGVTQYF.

The chain uses TRBV30 and TRBJ1-5; the D is unclear. The CDR3 has 15 amino acids. V dropped 0 bases and J dropped 5 bases, with 14 bases sitting between them. Germline-derived CDR1 and CDR2 are GTSNPN and SVGIG (reference sequence). The CDR3 DNA follows: TGTGCCTGGAGTGTATTGGATCCCTTCGATCAGCCCCAGCATTTT. Its protein product is CAWSVLDPFDQPQHF.

There are a few counts of this clone. The chain combines TRBV7-9 with TRBJ1-5, with a weak D call TRBD1 (5 bases). Germline V gives CDR1 SEHNR, CDR2 FQNEAQ (reference sequence). Trimming pared 7 bases from V and 7 bases from J, leaving 14 bases between. CDR3 length: 13 residues. The CDR3 DNA reads as TGTGCCAGCACCCTCGGGACCCGCCAGCCCCAGCATTTT. Translating gives CASTLGTRQPQHF.

The V and J genes are TRBV18 and TRBJ2-7; D unresolved. CDR3 length equals 14 residues. Germline V lookup: CDR1 KGHSH, CDR2 LQKENI. Trimming left V 3 bases short and J 2 bases short, with 11 bases between. CDR3 sequence: CASSPVLGTYEQYF. The CDR3 region has the DNA TGTGCCAGCTCACCCGTCCTGGGCACCTACGAGCAGTACTTC. The complete variable domain, with remaining parts taken from reference TRBV18 and TRBJ2-7, reads NAGVMQNPRHLVRRRGQEARLRCSPMKGHSHVYWYRQLPEEGLKFMVYLQKENIIDESGMPKERFSAEFPKEGPSILRIQQVVRGDSAAYFCASSPVLGTYEQYFGPGTRLTVT.